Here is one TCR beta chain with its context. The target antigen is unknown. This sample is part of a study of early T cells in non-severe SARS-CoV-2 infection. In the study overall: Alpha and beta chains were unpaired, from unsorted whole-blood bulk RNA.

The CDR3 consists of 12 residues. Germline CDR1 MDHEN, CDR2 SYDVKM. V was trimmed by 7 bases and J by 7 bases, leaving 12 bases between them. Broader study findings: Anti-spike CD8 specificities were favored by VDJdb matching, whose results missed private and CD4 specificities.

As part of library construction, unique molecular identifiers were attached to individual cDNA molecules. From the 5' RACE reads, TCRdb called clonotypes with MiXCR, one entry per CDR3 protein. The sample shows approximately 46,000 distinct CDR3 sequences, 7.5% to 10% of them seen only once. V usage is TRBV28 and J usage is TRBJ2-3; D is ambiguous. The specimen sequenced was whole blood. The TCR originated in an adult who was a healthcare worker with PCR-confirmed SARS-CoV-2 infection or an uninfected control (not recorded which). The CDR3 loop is CASTTLKYTQYF. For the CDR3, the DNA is TGTGCCAGCACCACCTTAAAATATACGCAGTATTTT.